This is a list of T cell receptor beta chains from one sample in a study of cytomegalovirus exposure and HLA in healthy donors. Sequencing was performed with immunoSEQ multiplex PCR; in TCRdb, only in-frame clones are kept and a portion is missing. The profile shows approximately 300,000 clones, almost 85% of them singletons. The material sequenced was PBMCs. Receptors were obtained from a woman aged 40-49 years in good health and CMV-seropositive. Both conserved end residues are part of each CDR3. D genes are given only for firm matches. Size is omitted from some rows. Given values are once, few, many or a class for expanded clones.

size: -
V: TRBV4-3
D: -
J: TRBJ2-7
DNA: TGCGCCAGCAGCCAAGAAAGAGATCAACTCGACGAGCAGTACTTC
CDR3: CASSQERDQLDEQYF

size: -
V: TRBV28
D: -
J: TRBJ2-1
DNA: TGTGCCAGCAGTTTCGAACGGGAGCAGTTCTTC
CDR3: CASSFEREQFF

size: -
V: TRBV7-9
D: TRBD1
J: TRBJ2-1
DNA: TGTGCCAGCAGCTCACGCGGGACAGGGGGCTACAATGAGCAGTTCTTC
CDR3: CASSSRGTGGYNEQFF

size: -
V: TRBV6-4
D: -
J: TRBJ1-2
DNA: TGTGCCAGCAGTGACTCGGGGATTCAGGGTTTGATTGGTGGCTACACCTTC
CDR3: CASSDSGIQGLIGGYTF

size: few
V: TRBV21-1
D: -
J: TRBJ1-5
DNA: TGTGCCAGCAGCGCCACCGGGACAGGTTCCTCTCCGTGCCAGCCCCAGCATTTT
CDR3: CASSATGTGSSPCQPQHF

size: -
V: TRBV5-4
D: -
J: TRBJ1-2
DNA: TGTGCCAGCAGCTTGTACAGAGCTAACTATGGCTACACCTTC
CDR3: CASSLYRANYGYTF

size: -
V: TRBV7-8
D: TRBD1
J: TRBJ1-5
DNA: TGTGCCAGCAGCTTAGGGCCAGGGGGCCTTTATCAGCCCCAGCATTTT
CDR3: CASSLGPGGLYQPQHF

size: -
V: TRBV19
D: -
J: TRBJ2-1
DNA: TGTGCCAGTAGTATTGGACTAAACAATGAGCAGTTCTTC
CDR3: CASSIGLNNEQFF

size: -
V: TRBV10-3
D: -
J: TRBJ2-3
DNA: TGTGCCATCAGTGAACCTAGCTCAGATACGCAGTATTTT
CDR3: CAISEPSSDTQYF

size: -
V: TRBV7-9
D: TRBD1
J: TRBJ2-7
DNA: TGTGCCAGCAGCTTTTCAGCGGGACAGGGCTCCTACGAGCAGTACTTC
CDR3: CASSFSAGQGSYEQYF

size: -
V: TRBV11-3
D: -
J: TRBJ1-4
DNA: TGTGCCAGCAGCCTGCTATCAAAACCCCTTGGTGGTGAAAAACTGTTTTTT
CDR3: CASSLLSKPLGGEKLFF

size: once
V: TRBV28
D: -
J: TRBJ1-5
DNA: TGTGCCAGCAGCCCAATGCGGGGGCTGGGTCAGCCCCAGCATTTT
CDR3: CASSPMRGLGQPQHF

size: -
V: TRBV5-6
D: TRBD2
J: TRBJ2-7
DNA: TGTGCCAGCAGCCCCCTGAGCGGGAGGACCAACGAGCAGTACTTC
CDR3: CASSPLSGRTNEQYF

size: -
V: TRBV6-6
D: TRBD2
J: TRBJ2-6
DNA: TGTGCCAGCGAACTAGCGGGAGTGGTTGGGGCCAACGTCCTGACTTTC
CDR3: CASELAGVVGANVLTF

size: once
V: TRBV10-3
D: TRBD2
J: TRBJ2-7
DNA: TGTGCCATCAGTGTTAGTCTAGCGGGAGACGAGCAGTACTTC
CDR3: CAISVSLAGDEQYF

size: -
V: TRBV18
D: TRBD1
J: TRBJ1-2
DNA: TGTGCCAGCTCTCACCGGGGACAGGGAAGTGGCTACACCTTC
CDR3: CASSHRGQGSGYTF

size: once
V: TRBV7-9
D: -
J: TRBJ2-2
DNA: TGTGCCAGCAGCTTAGGACATAACACCGGGGAGCTGTTTTTT
CDR3: CASSLGHNTGELFF

size: -
V: TRBV9
D: TRBD2
J: TRBJ2-1
DNA: TGTGCCAGCAGCCCACCCCGGACATCGGGGGGCAATGAGCAGTTCTTC
CDR3: CASSPPRTSGGNEQFF